The next 26 T cell receptor beta chains were all read from a single sample in a study of shared clonotypes between healthy human individuals. Some clones are missing from TCRdb's copy, which holds only in-frame ones; the method was immunoSEQ multiplex PCR. The sample comprises roughly 2,300,000 clones, approximately 90% of which are singletons, and 0.3% to 0.4% rests with the top ten. Sequencing was carried out using naive CD4+ T cells from PBMCs. The sample's subset: CD45RA+ positively selected. All receptors come from a man between 18 and 29 years old in good health. Some clones in this sample may be carry-over from other donors' samples.

V usage is TRBV6-1 and J usage is TRBJ2-7; D is undetermined. Germline V gives CDR1 MNHNS, CDR2 SASEGT. The V gene lost 1 base and the J gene lost 7 bases, with 11 bases spanning the gap. CDR3 length equals 13 residues. In DNA, the CDR3 is TGTGCCAGCAGTGAAGAAGGACGTAAGGAGCAGTACTTC. Translated: CASSEEGRKEQYF.

This rearrangement joins TRBV5-1 to TRBJ2-1, with 10 bases fitting TRBD1. V dropped 0 bases and J dropped 8; count of bases not matched to a gene: 2. This CDR3 has 14 amino acids. Looked up from germline, CDR1 is SGHRS and CDR2 is YFSETQ. As DNA, the CDR3 is TGCGCCAGCAGCTTGGTGACAGGGGGCGATGAGCAGTTCTTC. Amino acids: CASSLVTGGDEQFF.

The CDR3 region has the DNA TGCGCCAGCAGCCAAGGAAGAAACACCGGGGAGCTGTTTTTT. It is translated as CASSQGRNTGELFF. The J gene is TRBJ2-2, the V gene TRBV4-1; D unclear. V was clipped by 1 base and J by 2 bases, with 5 bases between them. CDR3 length: 14 amino acids. CDR1 is MGHRA, CDR2 YSYEKL, per germline.

V usage is TRBV18 and J usage is TRBJ2-7; 10 nucleotides align to TRBD2. Trimming removed 3 bases from V and 4 bases from J; junction bases left unmatched: 9. The CDR3 is 16 amino acids. CDR1 and CDR2 (germline): KGHSH, LQKENI. The CDR3, as DNA: TGTGCCAGCTCACCTGGCGGCGGACTAGCGGATTACGAGCAGTACTTC. Its protein is CASSPGGGLADYEQYF.

The chain uses TRBV28 and TRBJ1-5; D is unclear. V lost 4 bases to trimming and J lost 3 bases, with 19 bases between them. Germline CDR1 is MDHEN and CDR2 is SYDVKM. The CDR3 covers 17 residues. CDR3 nucleotides: TGTGCCAGCAGTTGGGGTGGGCTTGGGTTTAACAATCAGCCCCAGCATTTT. Translating gives CASSWGGLGFNNQPQHF.

The chain couples TRBV7-8 to TRBJ2-5; 9 nucleotides agree with TRBD2. Unmatched junction bases numbered 4, after V lost 7 bases and J lost 1 base. The CDR3 runs 14 residues. Germline values: CDR1 SGHVS, CDR2 FQNEAQ. Written as DNA, the CDR3 is TGTGCCAGCATGGGCGGGAGGGTCCAAGAGACCCAGTACTTC. Its translation: CASMGGRVQETQYF.

This sequence joins TRBV7-2 and TRBJ2-3, with 9 bases fitting TRBD2. V trimming: 2 bases; J trimming: 4 bases; junction bases outside the gene matches: 7. The V gene's germline CDR1 is SGHTA and CDR2 FQGNSA. The CDR3 length is 16 residues. CDR3 loop: CASSLLSGRTADTQYF. CDR3 nucleotides: TGTGCCAGCAGCTTACTAAGCGGGAGGACCGCAGATACGCAGTATTTT.

The rearrangement joins TRBV27 to TRBJ2-5; TRBD2 might be the D (6 bases). CDR1 is MNHEY, CDR2 SMNVEV, per germline (reference sequence). Trimming took 6 bases from V and 2 from J, leaving 16 bases between them. The CDR3 totals 15 residues. CDR3 amino acids: CASSRYLARQETQYF. CDR3 nucleotides: TGTGCCAGCAGCCGATATCTAGCGAGACAAGAGACCCAGTACTTC.

This chain uses TRBV5-1 with TRBJ2-6; no clear D. The CDR3 length is 16 residues. V was pared by 0 bases and J by 4 bases, with 11 bases between. Germline lookup yields CDR1 SGHRS and CDR2 YFSETQ. CDR3 coding DNA: TGCGCCAGCAGCTTGGCACCGTTGGTAGGGGCCAACGTCCTGACTTTC. Translating it yields CASSLAPLVGANVLTF.

This clone appeared once. The chain carries TRBV18 and TRBJ1-2, with D unresolved. This CDR3 region has 15 residues. Germline V CDR1 and CDR2: KGHSH, LQKENI. V was trimmed by 3 bases and J by 6 bases, leaving 17 bases between them. The CDR3 DNA is TGTGCCAGCTCACCCCAAGACATCCAGCCCAATGGCTACACCTTC. It encodes CASSPQDIQPNGYTF.

This chain connects TRBV29-1 to TRBJ2-5, with 7 positions matching TRBD1. Germline assignment: CDR1 SQVTM and CDR2 ANQGSEA. V lost 7 bases to trimming and J lost 0 bases; unmatched junction nucleotides: 8. The CDR3 contains 14 residues. This CDR3 is CSGGGRGHQETQYF. CDR3 coding DNA: TGCAGCGGAGGGGGTAGGGGGCACCAAGAGACCCAGTACTTC.

The genes are TRBV7-2 and TRBJ2-3; 7 nucleotides agree with TRBD2. This CDR3 is 18 amino acids long. From germline, CDR1 is SGHTA and CDR2 FQGNSA. The V gene end was trimmed by 0 bases and the J gene end by 0 bases; junction bases not matched to a gene: 9. The CDR3 coding sequence is TGTGCCAGCAGCTTAGCCCTGCTAGCGGCCACTAGCACAGATACGCAGTATTTT. It yields the protein CASSLALLAATSTDTQYF.

The chain joins TRBV7-2 to TRBJ2-3, with D maybe TRBD2 (6 bases). Germline loops: CDR1 SGHTA, CDR2 FQGNSA. Trimming removed 5 bases at V and 6 bases at J, with 15 bases between. The CDR3 has 14 residues. Here the CDR3 DNA reads TGTGCCAGCAGCCCTATCGGGGGTCGGGATACGCAGTATTTT. Translation: CASSPIGGRDTQYF.

The chain joins TRBV27 to TRBJ2-1; D is possibly TRBD2 (5 bases). CDR1 and CDR2 from the germline V gene are MNHEY and SMNVEV (reference sequence). The V and J ends lost 5 bases and 7 bases respectively, with 21 bases between them. CDR3 size: 16 residues. DNA of the CDR3: TGTGCCAGCAGTCCCGCCAGCGGTCAAAAAGGTAATGAGCAGTTCTTC. Translation gives CASSPASGQKGNEQFF.

This clone was detected only once. V and J are TRBV20-1 and TRBJ1-1; D gene unclear. This CDR3 is built from 8 residues. Germline-derived CDR1 and CDR2 are DFQATT and SNEGSKA (reference sequence). The CDR3 DNA reads TGCAGCCCGATGGGGGCTTTCTTT. It yields the protein CSPMGAFF.

The chain joins TRBV28 to TRBJ2-7; D ambiguous. The CDR3 covers 9 residues. Germline assignment: CDR1 MDHEN and CDR2 SYDVKM. Deletions cut 7 bases from V and 5 bases from J, with 3 bases between. CDR3 sequence: CASKDEQYF. In DNA form, the CDR3 reads TGTGCCAGCAAAGACGAGCAGTACTTC.

This chain links TRBV18 with TRBJ2-7; 11 bases map to TRBD1. Losses at the gene ends were 4 bases for V and 3 bases for J; bases not matched to a gene: 11. Germline values: CDR1 KGHSH, CDR2 LQKENI. The CDR3 has 17 residues. In nucleotides, the CDR3 is TGTGCCAGCTCACTCTCAACCTCCGGGACAGGGGGCTACGAGCAGTACTTC. Its translation is CASSLSTSGTGGYEQYF.

This chain connects TRBV7-3 to TRBJ1-2, with 9 bases aligning to TRBD1. The CDR3 loop spans 14 amino acids. J lost 7 bases, V lost 5 bases, and 8 bases had no gene match. The germline gives CDR1 SGHTA, CDR2 FQGTGA. The CDR3 nucleotides read TGTGCCAGCAGCCCTGGACAGGGGCCAGGTGGCTACACCTTC. Protein: CASSPGQGPGGYTF.

V and J are TRBV7-9 and TRBJ1-2, with D perhaps matching TRBD1 (5 bases). This CDR3 is built from 12 residues. Trimming stripped 2 bases from V and 8 bases from J, with 9 bases between. CDR1 and CDR2 (germline): SEHNR, FQNEAQ (reference sequence). The CDR3 protein is CASSLSGSGYTF. The DNA for the CDR3 is TGTGCCAGCAGCTTATCAGGGTCCGGCTACACCTTC.

The chain uses TRBV7-9 and TRBJ2-5; the D gene could be TRBD1 or TRBD2 (6 bases each). The CDR3 has 15 amino acids. V lost 5 bases and J lost 4, with 17 bases in between. Germline V gene sequence: CDR1 SEHNR, CDR2 FQNEAQ (reference sequence). CDR3 in DNA: TGTGCCAGCAGCCTAGGGGGGCGATTAGGAGAGACCCAGTACTTC. The encoded protein is CASSLGGRLGETQYF.

The genes are TRBV7-2 and TRBJ2-7; no clear D gene. Germline V gene lookup returns CDR1 SGHTA and CDR2 FQGNSA. The CDR3 contains 16 residues. V was clipped by 1 base and J by 0 bases, with 13 bases between them. CDR3 sequence reads: CASSLGPAFGSYEQYF. The CDR3 DNA reads TGTGCCAGCAGCTTAGGGCCGGCTTTTGGCTCCTACGAGCAGTACTTC. Filled out from reference TRBV7-2 and TRBJ2-7, the complete variable domain reads GAGVSQSPSNKVTEKGKDVELRCDPISGHTALYWYRQSLGQGLEFLIYFQGNSAPDKSGLPSDRFSAERTGGSVSTLTIQRTQQEDSAVYLCASSLGPAFGSYEQYFGPGTRLTVT.

J is TRBJ2-3 and V is TRBV6-1, with 7 positions matching TRBD1. CDR3 size: 18 residues. The V and J ends lost 2 bases and 2 bases, in that order; junction bases with no gene match: 13. Per germline, CDR1 MNHNS and CDR2 SASEGT. The DNA of the CDR3 is TGTGCCAGCAGTGAACTACCAGCCGGGACAGACTACACAGATACGCAGTATTTT. Its translation is CASSELPAGTDYTDTQYF.

The V gene is TRBV5-1, the J gene TRBJ2-7, with D perhaps matching TRBD2 (6 bases). Germline assignment: CDR1 SGHRS and CDR2 YFSETQ. V dropped 4 bases and J dropped 7 bases, with 18 bases sitting between them. CDR3 length: 14 amino acids. The CDR3 nucleotides are TGCGCCAGCAGCCAAGCGGGCGCGGGCGGTGAGCAGTACTTC. This gives the protein CASSQAGAGGEQYF.

The chain is built from TRBV14 and TRBJ2-7; D not resolved. V shed 2 bases and J shed 2 bases, with 7 bases lying between them. CDR1 SGHDN and CDR2 FVKESK come from the germline V gene. The CDR3 has 13 amino acids. This CDR3 reads CASSQKSPYEQYF. The CDR3 DNA reads TGTGCCAGCAGCCAAAAGTCCCCCTACGAGCAGTACTTC.

In the case of this clone: This sample includes further DNA sequences coding for the same CDR3. The chain combines TRBV6-5 with TRBJ2-1; D is ambiguous. The germline gives CDR1 MNHEY, CDR2 SVGAGI. Trimming removed 2 bases from V and 7 bases from J, with 3 bases in between. CDR3 length equals 11 residues. CDR3 in DNA: TGTGCCAGCAGTTACGGTAATGAGCAGTTCTTC. It specifies CASSYGNEQFF.

This sequence joins TRBV4-2 and TRBJ1-4, with unresolved D. The CDR3 has 17 amino acids. The V gene's germline CDR1 is LGHNA and CDR2 YNFKEQ. The V end was cut by 0 bases, the J end by 8 bases, with 19 bases between. In nucleotides, the CDR3 is TGTGCCAGCAGCCAAGAAGGTTCGGGCCAATCTTGGGAAAAACTGTTTTTT. This sequence encodes CASSQEGSGQSWEKLFF.